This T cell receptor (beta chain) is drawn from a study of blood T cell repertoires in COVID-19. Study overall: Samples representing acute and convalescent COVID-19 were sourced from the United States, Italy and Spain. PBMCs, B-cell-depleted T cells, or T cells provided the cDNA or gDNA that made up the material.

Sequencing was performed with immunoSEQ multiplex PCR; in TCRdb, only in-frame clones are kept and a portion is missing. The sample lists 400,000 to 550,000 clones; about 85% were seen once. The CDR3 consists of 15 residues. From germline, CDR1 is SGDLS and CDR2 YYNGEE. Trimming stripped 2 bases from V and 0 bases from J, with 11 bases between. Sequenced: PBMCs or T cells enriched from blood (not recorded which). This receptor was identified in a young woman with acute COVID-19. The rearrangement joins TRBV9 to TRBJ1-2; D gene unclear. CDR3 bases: TGTGCCAGCAGCGTTAATTGGTTAGCTAACTATGGCTACACCTTC. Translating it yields CASSVNWLANYGYTF.